This T cell receptor beta chain was observed in a study of T cell responses to AZD1222 COVID-19 vaccine (dated by TCRdb to the early 2020s). Regarding the research as a whole: Because spike-specific TCR depth and breadth did not differ between the two schedules, AZD1222 recipients who got a second dose at roughly 4 weeks were pooled with those who got a second dose at roughly 12 weeks. Trial participants were enrolled by age into 18-55, 56-69 and 70-plus year subgroups, with roughly 160, 29 and 62 TCR-sequenced participants respectively. TCR sequencing was performed for 230 to 250 trial participants, of whom 207 were given two doses of AZD1222 and around 25 were given two doses of MenACWY control vaccine. Study-wide conclusions, independent of this receptor: In the small 56-69-year group, the increase in depth fell short of significance, most likely because of low power. Most participants were white British and females outnumbered males, and the authors suggested that clonal diversity may have been underestimated. No day 14 peak-response samples were available, so repertoires were characterized only after the peak T cell response. Conclusions about previously exposed vaccinees are limited, since just six AZD1222 recipients were seropositive for SARS-CoV-2 at baseline. CD4 TCRs associated with the vaccine covered the entire spike protein, and the dominant responses were in regions 160-218 and 743-854. Spike-specific TCR breadth and depth rose significantly after two AZD1222 doses compared with day 0 and with MenACWY recipients. Reportedly, almost half of the unique spike-specific TCRs recognized epitopes lying outside the regions that are mutated in the B.1.351 and B.1.1.7 variants.

The CDR3 regions of human TCRbeta chains were analyzed by immunosequencing. Per the original workflow: Repertoire TCRs were matched against a reference library of SARS-CoV-2-specific TCRs generated with the MIRA antigen-specificity platform. Breadth was defined as the fraction of unique TCRs that were SARS-CoV-2-associated. Depth was defined as the fraction of total T cells that were SARS-CoV-2-associated. Using the MIRA data, each spike-specific TCR was assigned both to the spike region to which the TCR was reactive and to a CD4 or CD8 class. Log10-transformed breadth and depth values were compared by one-way ANOVA with Sidak's multiple comparisons tests. Sourced from immuneACCESS, this table was stored by TCRdb with only in-frame sequences that have V and J called. A share of the clones is absent; for the studies checked, an unresolved V gene accounts for under half, and the remainder has no known explanation. V and J calls plus clone size are reproduced from that table; the DNA served to infer D and trimming. The sample table lists 95,000 to 150,000 clones, over 85% of them with a count of one. The ten largest clonotypes hold 8.4% of the sample.

In light of the paper, this sample's time point label describes: baseline before first vaccination. The vaccinee samples were drawn from two UK trials, COV001 and COV002, one of which was a single-blind randomized controlled phase 2/3 trial testing AZD1222 (ChAdOx1 nCoV-19) in healthy adults. For TCRbeta chain sequencing, PBMC samples from trial participants were taken at day 0 and at day 28 after the second dose. Points on this clone: Its antigen is unknown. Base quality data are lacking; no much larger clone is found one base away.

In the germline V gene, CDR1 corresponds to SGHRS and CDR2 to YFSETQ. V loses 4 bases of germline sequence and J loses 4 bases, and the interval between the two ends is 15 bases. The CDR3 covers 15 residues, taking in both the cysteine and the phenylalanine. This entry keeps only the CDR3 DNA: 45 bases, framed from base 1. This receptor was obtained from an adult in good health. The sequences come from peripheral blood, collected on day 0 of AZD1222 vaccination. The chain is assembled from TRBV5-1 and TRBJ2-1, with the D gene tentatively TRBD1 or TRBD2, based on 8 matching bases in each. The CDR3 here reads CASSGQGGGYNEQFF. The nucleotides are TGCGCCAGCAGCGGACAGGGCGGGGGGTACAATGAGCAGTTCTTC.